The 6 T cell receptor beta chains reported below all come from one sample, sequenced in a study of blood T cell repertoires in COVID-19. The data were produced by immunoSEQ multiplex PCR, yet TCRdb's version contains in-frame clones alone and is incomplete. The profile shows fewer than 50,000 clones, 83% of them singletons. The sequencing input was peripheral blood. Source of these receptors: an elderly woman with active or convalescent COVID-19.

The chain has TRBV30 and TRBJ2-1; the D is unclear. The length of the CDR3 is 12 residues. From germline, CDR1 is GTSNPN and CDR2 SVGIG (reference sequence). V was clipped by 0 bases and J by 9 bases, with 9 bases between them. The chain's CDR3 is CAWSVLVGEQFF. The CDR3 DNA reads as TGTGCCTGGAGTGTACTTGTCGGTGAGCAGTTCTTC.

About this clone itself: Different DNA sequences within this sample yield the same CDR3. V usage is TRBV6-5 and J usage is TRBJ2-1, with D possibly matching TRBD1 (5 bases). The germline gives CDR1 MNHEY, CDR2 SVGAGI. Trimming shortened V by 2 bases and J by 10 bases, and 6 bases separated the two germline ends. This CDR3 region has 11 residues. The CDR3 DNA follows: TGTGCCAGCAGTTACAGGGGAGAGCAGTTCTTC. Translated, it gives CASSYRGEQFF.

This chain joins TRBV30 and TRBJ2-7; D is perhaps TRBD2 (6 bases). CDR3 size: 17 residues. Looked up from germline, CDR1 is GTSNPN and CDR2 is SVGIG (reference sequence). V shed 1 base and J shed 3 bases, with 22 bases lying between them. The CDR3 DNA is TGTGCCTGGAGTGCGTCCACCCTCGGGACTTTATTCTACGAGCAGTACTTC. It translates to CAWSASTLGTLFYEQYF. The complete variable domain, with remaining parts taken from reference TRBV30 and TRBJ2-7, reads SQTIHQWPATLVQPVGSPLSLECTVEGTSNPNLYWYRQAAGRGLQLLFYSVGIGQISSEVPQNLSASRPQDRQFILSSKKLLLSDSGFYLCAWSASTLGTLFYEQYFGPGTRLTVT.

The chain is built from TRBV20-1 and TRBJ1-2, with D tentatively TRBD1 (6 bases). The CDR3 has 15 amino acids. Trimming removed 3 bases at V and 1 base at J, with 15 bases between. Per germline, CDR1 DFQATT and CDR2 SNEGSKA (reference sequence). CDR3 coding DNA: TGCAGTGCTAGTACCCGACAGGATGGTAACTATGGCTACACCTTC. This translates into CSASTRQDGNYGYTF.

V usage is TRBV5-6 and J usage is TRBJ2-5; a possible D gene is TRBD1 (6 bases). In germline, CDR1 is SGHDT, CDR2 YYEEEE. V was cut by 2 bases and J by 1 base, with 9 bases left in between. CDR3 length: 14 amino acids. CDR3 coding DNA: TGTGCCAGCAGCTTTAAAGGGGGCCAAGAGACCCAGTACTTC. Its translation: CASSFKGGQETQYF.

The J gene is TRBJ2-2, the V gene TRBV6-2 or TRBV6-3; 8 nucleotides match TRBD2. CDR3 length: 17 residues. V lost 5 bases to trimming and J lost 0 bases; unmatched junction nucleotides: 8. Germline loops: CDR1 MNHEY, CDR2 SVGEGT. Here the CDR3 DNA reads TGTGCCAGCAGTCTAGACCGTAGCGGGGCGAACACCGGGGAGCTGTTTTTT. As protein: CASSLDRSGANTGELFF.